A single sample is the source of the 4 T cell receptor beta chains below, sequenced in a study (dated by TCRdb to 2015 to 2017). Library method: 5' RACE. The sequencer listed for this sample is Illumina MiSeq. TCRdb reanalyzed the raw reads on its own, using fastp at Q25 for trimming and MiXCR for clone calling, and kept in-frame beta chains. Rows are combined by CDR3 protein, so each entry shows the most common genes and DNA. Recorded for this sample are 55,000 to 70,000 distinct CDR3 sequences; 25% to 30% of them occurred a single time. The top ten clones comprise 3% to 3.5% of the sample. The specimen was tumor-infiltrating memory CD4+ T cells sorted from the breast tumor. The cell subset or site label, read with the paper, signifies: memory CD4+ T cells, CD4+CD45RO+CD25-. Every receptor here comes from a female donor with breast cancer.

This clonotype was counted between two and nine times. The V and J genes are TRBV20-1 and TRBJ1-5; D is unresolved. This CDR3 has 15 residues. V was clipped by 0 bases and J by 6 bases, with 15 bases between them. CDR1 is DFQATT, CDR2 SNEGSKA, per germline (reference sequence). This CDR3 reads CSARDRVVSTQPQHF. The CDR3 DNA follows: TGCAGTGCTAGAGATCGGGTAGTTTCCACTCAGCCCCAGCATTTT.

This clonotype was observed a handful of times. This chain connects TRBV20-1 to TRBJ1-5; 7 bases agree with TRBD1. Germline loops: CDR1 DFQATT, CDR2 SNEGSKA (reference sequence). This CDR3 comprises 14 residues. Trimming took 3 bases from V and 9 from J; bases not matched to a gene: 11. Written as DNA, the CDR3 is TGCAGTGCTAGGAGGGACAGTCGGTCGGGGCCCCAGCATTTT. Protein sequence: CSARRDSRSGPQHF.

Concerning this clonotype: The conserved closing phenylalanine or tryptophan is absent in this CDR3, likely reflecting a read error. The chain employs TRBV7-2 and TRBJ2-5; D assignment may be TRBD1 or TRBD2 (5 bases each). CDR1 is SGHTA and CDR2 is FQGNSA in the germline V gene. The CDR3 length is 14 residues. The V end lost 6 bases, the J end lost 7 bases, and 18 bases lay between the germline ends. This chain's CDR3 is CASSPRGAAGTQYL. As DNA, the CDR3 is TGTGCCAGCAGTCCCCGGGGCGCGGCGGGGACCCAGTACCTC.

This chain joins TRBV20-1 and TRBJ2-3, with a possible D match to TRBD2 (5 bases). V lost 1 base and J 2 bases, leaving 13 bases between the germline ends. The CDR3 spans 15 residues. Germline CDR1 DFQATT, CDR2 SNEGSKA (reference sequence). The CDR3 DNA reads TGCAGTGCTAGAGTGGAGGTTGCTAACACAGATACGCAGTATTTT. This gives the protein CSARVEVANTDTQYF.